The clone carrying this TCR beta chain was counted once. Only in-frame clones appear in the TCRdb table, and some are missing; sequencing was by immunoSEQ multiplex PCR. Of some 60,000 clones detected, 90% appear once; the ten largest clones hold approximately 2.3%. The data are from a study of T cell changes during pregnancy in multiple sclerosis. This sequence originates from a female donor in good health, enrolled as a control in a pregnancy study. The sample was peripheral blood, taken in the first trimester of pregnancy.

CDR3 residues: CASSVRGSTGMETQYF. CDR3 sequence (DNA): TGTGCCAGCAGTGTTCGGGGAAGCACGGGAATGGAGACCCAGTACTTC. The chain employs TRBV6-1 and TRBJ2-5, with D perhaps TRBD2 (5 bases). Trimming stripped 4 bases from V and 5 bases from J, with 20 bases between. The CDR3 totals 16 residues. Germline CDR1 is MNHNS and CDR2 is SASEGT.